This T cell receptor beta chain was recorded in a study of chemoradiotherapy in HPV16-positive cancers. From germline, CDR1 is SGHRS and CDR2 YFSETQ. V lost 0 bases and J lost 2, with 9 bases in between. The CDR3 covers 14 residues. TCRdb's copy holds only in-frame clones and misses some; the assay was immunoSEQ multiplex PCR. This sample has 14,000 or so clones, with under 80% found just once. Sampling was done from a patient who underwent chemoradiotherapy. The source is a human donor with HPV-associated anogenital cancer. This chain connects TRBV5-1 to TRBJ2-7; D not resolved. In DNA, the CDR3 is TGCGCCAGCAGCTTGGGTGCTGGGGCCTACGAGCAGTACTTC. Its translation: CASSLGAGAYEQYF.